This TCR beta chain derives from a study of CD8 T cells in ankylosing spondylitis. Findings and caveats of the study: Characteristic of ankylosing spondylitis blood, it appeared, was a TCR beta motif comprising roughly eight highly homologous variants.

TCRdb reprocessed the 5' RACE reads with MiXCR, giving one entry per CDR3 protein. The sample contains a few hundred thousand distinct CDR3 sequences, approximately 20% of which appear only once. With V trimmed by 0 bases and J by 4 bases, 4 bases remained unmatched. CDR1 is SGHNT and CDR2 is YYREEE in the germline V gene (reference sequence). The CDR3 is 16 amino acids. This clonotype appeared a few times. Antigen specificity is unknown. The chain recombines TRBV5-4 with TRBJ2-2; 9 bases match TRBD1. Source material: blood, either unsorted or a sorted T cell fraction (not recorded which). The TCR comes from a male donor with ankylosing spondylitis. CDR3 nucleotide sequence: TGTGCCAGCAGCTTGGGGGACAGGGCCGGCACCGGGGAGCTGTTTTTT. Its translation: CASSLGDRAGTGELFF.